This T cell receptor beta chain came from a study of shared clonotypes between healthy human individuals (TCRdb year 2020). The study in broad terms: The cohort included a few men and a couple of women between 18 and 49 years of age. For each donor, three plates each were used for CD4 naive and CD4 memory, two plates were used for CD8 naive, and one plate was used for CD8 memory. To estimate repertoire size and how much clonotype sharing occurs between individuals, the study deeply sequenced the blood TCR repertoires of five or six healthy adults. To increase sequencing depth and limit assay-specific biases, TCR repertoire library preparation and sequencing were carried out by different laboratories using diverse techniques. Between about 0.8 and 9 billion PBMCs per donor were obtained by leukapheresis.

The germline V gene (reference sequence) provides CDR1 MNHEY and CDR2 SMNVEV. The CDR3 spans 17 residues, from the cysteine through the phenylalanine. Only the CDR3 DNA is retained, 51 bases long and in frame from the first base. CD8 naive samples were CD45RO-negative cells positively selected for CCR7, giving a CD45RA+CCR7+ population that excluded TemRA cells. The donors were healthy, HIV-negative adults who had no recently reported acute infections or vaccinations. All donors were Caucasian adults living in Nashville, Tennessee, USA. Blood was obtained by leukapheresis, after which PBMCs were separated by Ficoll-Histopaque density gradient centrifugation and cryopreserved in liquid nitrogen vapor phase. Analytical flow cytometry was used to check the purity and quantity of each magnetically sorted T cell population. Each sorted fraction had its genomic DNA isolated and then quantified by UV absorbance on a Nanodrop 2000c.

Regarding this clone: Its antigen specificity is not known. Its ends do not fully match the called genes, so a read error is possible.

TCR CDR3 regions were amplified from genomic DNA by multiplex PCR using the deep immunoSEQ assay. Genomic DNA extracted from each cell subset was distributed evenly over all wells of several immunoSEQ 96-well plates, and each plate served as one replicate. For sorted subsets, approximately 210 ng genomic DNA, equal to tens of thousands of T cell genomes, was loaded into each replicate PCR. Purified libraries were measured with a Qubit 3.0 fluorometer, size-checked on a Bioanalyzer 2100, and measured again with the KAPA Library Quantification kit. A separate single-read 150-cycle Illumina NextSeq 550 flow cell was used to sequence each immunoSEQ 96-well plate. The original pipeline was this. Because the immunoSEQ output held only junctional sequences and lacked quality scores, the filtering could not match the filtering applied to full-length reads. Sequences were annotated with PyIR, a Python wrapper for IgBLAST v1.9, and V/J genes and CDR3 were assigned using IMGT germline references. Reads with weak V/J assignments (E-value above 1e-6), missing CDR3, stop codons, out-of-frame junctions, or ambiguous translated residues were removed. V3J clonotypes were defined as sequences sharing an identical inferred V gene, J gene, and CDR3 amino acid sequence. Percentage overlap between repertoires was calculated by dividing the number of shared unique clonotypes by the size of the smaller repertoire. RTK rarefaction, the Chao1 estimator, and Recon v2.1 estimates of unobserved clonotypes were used to assess repertoire richness. For all TCRbeta clonotypes obtained by the gDNA method from several donors, generation probabilities were computed with OLGA. The clones in this table, taken by TCRdb from immuneACCESS, are in-frame only. Not every clone is retained; where verified, under half of the shortfall comes from an unresolved V gene, and the cause of the rest is unknown. V, J and clone size are taken as reported in that table, and D and trimming were inferred from the DNA itself. The sample table records some 2 million clones; about 95% of these occur just once. Together, the top ten hold around 1% of the sample.

The research as a whole found: Sampling was restricted to blood, and TCR repertoires in tissue are likely to differ from TCR repertoires in blood. Pairwise subsampling led to the expectation that sequencing depth would affect the degree of clonotype sharing among donors. Naive subsets generally had larger estimated clonotype richness than memory subsets. Across a few donors, roughly 5% of naive CD4, more than 3% of naive CD8, 2% to 2.5% of memory CD4, and about 0.44% of memory CD8 clonotypes were shared. Clonotypes shared by all four sorted-subset donors showed higher generation probabilities than non-shared clonotypes. Incomplete sequencing was indicated by rarefaction of sorted-subset datasets, despite the large sequencing depth. Because the study included a small number of donors, the genetic and exposure-history diversity represented was limited.

The rearranged chain carries TRBV27 and TRBJ1-6; no D gene can be assigned with confidence. What was sequenced was naive CD8+ T cells sorted from blood. Reading the label with the study, this specimen's cell subset or site is: CD45RA+CCR7+. This clonotype was sampled from a man in his late teens or twenties in good health. The DNA sequence follows: TGTGCCAGCAGCTTATTGGGAACCGGGAGATTTAATTCACCCCTCCACTTT. Translated, this gives CASSLLGTGRFNSPLHF.